Each of the 3 T cell receptor beta chains below was sequenced from the same sample in a study of T cell repertoires in cytomegalovirus infection. Each CDR3 protein gets one entry after TCRdb re-called the reads with MiXCR. This table holds 550,000 to 700,000 distinct CDR3 sequences, over 35% found once. No cognate antigen is known for these TCRs. The starting material was cultured PBMCs, obtained from culture after CMV antigen stimulation. All receptors derive from a human donor in good health (CMV status not recorded). Some clones in this sample may be carry-over from other donors' samples.

The gene calls are TRBV6-6 and TRBJ1-2, with D possibly being TRBD1 (5 bases). CDR3 length equals 15 residues. Per the germline V gene, CDR1 is MNHNY and CDR2 is SVGAGI (reference sequence). The germline V and J ends were trimmed by 5 bases and 4 bases, with 17 bases remaining between them. The CDR3 region is CASSAGTDGGYGYTF. CDR3 DNA sequence: TGTGCCAGCAGTGCGGGGACGGATGGGGGCTATGGCTACACCTTC.

The gene calls are TRBV7-9 and TRBJ2-3; TRBD1 matches 7 bases. The V and J ends lost 5 bases and 8 bases, in that order; junction bases with no gene match: 16. The CDR3 covers 16 residues. CDR1 SEHNR and CDR2 FQNEAQ come from the germline V gene (reference sequence). The CDR3 protein is CASSPKGTDFGGTQYF. CDR3 DNA sequence: TGTGCCAGCAGCCCTAAGGGGACAGACTTTGGAGGTACGCAGTATTTT.

This chain uses TRBV28 with TRBJ2-7; D is uncertain. There are 12 residues in the CDR3. The V and J ends lost 2 bases and 7 bases respectively, with 9 bases between them. CDR1 and CDR2 (germline): MDHEN, SYDVKM. This chain's CDR3 is CASSLPSREQYF. In nucleotides, the CDR3 is TGTGCCAGCAGTTTACCTAGTCGGGAGCAGTACTTC.